This T cell receptor beta chain was recorded in a study of T cell changes during pregnancy in multiple sclerosis (dated by TCRdb to the late 2010s). Background on the whole study: The study looked at changes in the T cell repertoire across pregnancy in women with multiple sclerosis.

Library prep was done by the immunoSEQ multiplex PCR assay. In its TCRdb copy, this immuneACCESS table keeps in-frame sequences only and misses some clones. Where compared with another copy, unresolved V genes explain less than half of these, and the others have no known cause. This sample has 55,000 to 65,000 clones in its table, and 90% to 95% of those were observed once. The ten largest clones add up to around 1.8% of the sample. Notes on this clone: Its binding antigen is unknown. Base qualities were left out, and no much larger clone turns up one base away.

The source was peripheral blood, collected after pregnancy. This TCR was sampled from a female donor with multiple sclerosis, enrolled in a pregnancy study.

The nucleotide sequence reads TGTGCCAGCAGCCAAGTTACAGGGTTGGAAGCTTTCTTT. This encodes CASSQVTGLEAFF. The rearranged chain carries TRBV14 and TRBJ1-1, and the D gene may be TRBD1, 6 bases matching. The CDR1 and CDR2 encoded by the germline V gene are SGHDN and FVKESK. Deletion took 1 base off V and 8 bases off J, with a span of 11 bases between the germline ends. The CDR3 starts with the cysteine, ends with the phenylalanine, and has 13 residues. The CDR3 DNA has 39 bases and is translated from base 1.